One and the same sample provided the 22 T cell receptor beta chains below, sequenced in a study of cytomegalovirus exposure and HLA in healthy donors. The PCR used 60 Vbeta and 13 Jbeta primers. The repertoire was sequenced with immunoSEQ multiplex PCR; TCRdb's copy has only in-frame clones and lacks some. Its table lists fewer than 85,000 clones. Sequenced material: PBMCs. The receptors were gathered from a man aged 30 to 39 in good health and CMV-seronegative.

The chain links TRBV27 to TRBJ1-5; D gene uncertain. This CDR3 is 11 amino acids long. Germline V CDR1 and CDR2: MNHEY, SMNVEV (reference sequence). Trimming pared 3 bases from V and 9 bases from J, leaving 6 bases between. The DNA of the CDR3 is TGTGCCAGCAGTTTCGGCGGGCCCCAGCATTTT. Translating gives CASSFGGPQHF.

The gene calls are TRBV18 and TRBJ1-1, with 7 positions matching TRBD1. The CDR3 loop spans 16 amino acids. Germline V gene sequence: CDR1 KGHSH, CDR2 LQKENI. Unmatched junction bases numbered 8, after V lost 3 bases and J lost 1 base. The CDR3 reads CASSPILQGKNTEAFF. The CDR3, as DNA: TGTGCCAGCTCACCTATCTTACAGGGGAAGAACACTGAAGCTTTCTTT.

The rearrangement joins TRBV7-9 to TRBJ2-2; D gene uncertain. The ends were cut back, 6 bases at V and 2 bases at J, with 10 bases in the middle. The germline CDR1 and CDR2 sequences are SEHNR and FQNEAQ (reference sequence). CDR3 length equals 14 residues. CDR3 residues: CASRAVANTGELFF. Written as DNA, the CDR3 is TGTGCCAGCAGGGCCGTAGCCAACACCGGGGAGCTGTTTTTT.

The rearrangement joins TRBV11-3 to TRBJ2-5; a weak D match, TRBD1 (6 bases). Between the trimmed V and J ends, which lost 0 bases and 1 base, there was a span of 21 bases. CDR3 length equals 19 residues. Per the germline V gene, CDR1 is SGHNT and CDR2 is YENEEA. CDR3 sequence: CASSLDLTPGHKLQETQYF. In DNA form, the CDR3 reads TGTGCCAGCAGCTTAGATTTGACTCCGGGACACAAACTCCAAGAGACCCAGTACTTC.

This chain links TRBV5-6 with TRBJ2-7; D remains ambiguous. Deletions cut 1 base from V and 3 bases from J, with 8 bases between. The CDR3 loop spans 13 amino acids. CDR1 and CDR2 from the germline V gene are SGHDT and YYEEEE. CDR3 nucleotides: TGTGCCAGCAGCTTGCCCAATAGCTACGAGCAGTACTTC. As protein: CASSLPNSYEQYF.

The V call is TRBV2, the J call TRBJ1-2; 10 bases fit TRBD1. CDR1 and CDR2 (germline): SNHLY, FYNNEI. CDR3 size: 15 residues. The V segment lost 7 bases and the J segment 0 bases; nucleotides outside the gene matches: 5. This CDR3 is CASNRDRGANYGYTF. CDR3 DNA: TGTGCCAGCAATAGGGACAGGGGTGCTAACTATGGCTACACCTTC. The full variable domain, with the rest looked up from reference TRBV2 and TRBJ1-2, is EPEVTQTPSHQVTQMGQEVILRCVPISNHLYFYWYRQILGQKVEFLVSFYNNEISEKSEIFDDQFSVERPDGSNFTLKIRSTKLEDSAMYFCASNRDRGANYGYTFGSGTRLTVV.

The chain is built from TRBV5-1 and TRBJ1-4; D is undetermined. Germline values: CDR1 SGHRS, CDR2 YFSETQ. V dropped 2 bases and J dropped 3 bases, with 14 bases sitting between them. CDR3 length equals 16 residues. CDR3: CASSLTPGFSNEKLFF. The CDR3 DNA reads as TGCGCCAGCAGCTTAACTCCGGGGTTTTCTAATGAAAAACTGTTTTTT.

The gene calls are TRBV6-6 and TRBJ2-7; 8 positions agree with TRBD2. CDR3 length equals 15 residues. Germline assignment: CDR1 MNHNY and CDR2 SVGAGI (reference sequence). V was clipped by 2 bases and J by 5 bases; unmatched bases: 8. The CDR3 loop reads CASSYAPAGVDEQYF. CDR3 DNA: TGTGCCAGCAGTTACGCTCCAGCGGGAGTTGACGAGCAGTACTTC.

The chain is built from TRBV6-6 and TRBJ2-5; no clear D. Per germline, CDR1 MNHNY and CDR2 SVGAGI (reference sequence). V lost 4 bases and J lost 5, with 8 bases in between. This CDR3 spans 12 amino acids. The DNA for the CDR3 is TGTGCCAGCAGTTCCCCCCTCGAGACCCAGTACTTC. Amino acids: CASSSPLETQYF.

The CDR3 spells CASSVMAGAKRETQYF. DNA for the CDR3: TGTGCCAGCAGCGTAATGGCAGGGGCCAAACGGGAGACCCAGTACTTC. The chain is built from TRBV9 and TRBJ2-5, with TRBD1 as a possible D gene (6 bases). The CDR3 extends over 16 amino acids. The germline V gene has CDR1 SGDLS and CDR2 YYNGEE. Trimming removed 1 base at V and 5 bases at J, with 18 bases between.

The chain combines TRBV30 with TRBJ1-5; 10 nucleotides align to TRBD1. The CDR3 contains 15 residues. Germline V gives CDR1 GTSNPN, CDR2 SVGIG (reference sequence). With V trimmed by 0 bases and J by 7 bases, 6 bases remained unmatched. CDR3 sequence (DNA): TGTGCCTGGAGTGTTGCCGGGACAGGGGAACAGCCCCAGCATTTT. Amino acid sequence: CAWSVAGTGEQPQHF.

The rearrangement uses TRBV5-1 and TRBJ1-1; D not certain. Looked up from germline, CDR1 is SGHRS and CDR2 is YFSETQ. V lost 0 bases and J lost 7, with 10 bases in between. CDR3 length: 13 residues. The CDR3 loop reads CASSLDSFGEAFF. In DNA form, the CDR3 reads TGCGCCAGCAGCTTGGATTCGTTCGGTGAAGCTTTCTTT.

In DNA form, the CDR3 reads TGTGCCAGCAGCCTCGGACAGCGACCTATGAACACTGAAGCTTTCTTT. This gives the protein CASSLGQRPMNTEAFF. This chain links TRBV7-9 with TRBJ1-1, with D tentatively TRBD1 (6 bases). The CDR3 is made up of 16 amino acids. Germline assignment: CDR1 SEHNR and CDR2 FQNEAQ (reference sequence). The germline V and J ends were trimmed by 5 bases and 0 bases, with 16 bases remaining between them.

This chain uses TRBV19 with TRBJ2-3; 12 nucleotides match TRBD2. The trim removed 5 bases at V and 3 bases at J, leaving 12 bases unmatched. This CDR3 has 18 residues. Germline V CDR1 and CDR2: LNHDA, SQIVND (reference sequence). As DNA, the CDR3 is TGTGCCAGTAGTCCCCGGGTGACTAGCGGGGGAATGACAGATACGCAGTATTTT. It yields the protein CASSPRVTSGGMTDTQYF.

V is TRBV7-3 and J is TRBJ2-5; tentative D call: TRBD2 (7 bases). The length of the CDR3 is 12 residues. V was shortened by 4 bases and J by 9 bases, with 12 bases between the two germline ends. Germline assignment: CDR1 SGHTA and CDR2 FQGTGA. CDR3 sequence (DNA): TGTGCCAGCAGCTCCTTAGGGGGGGCCCAGTACTTC. The encoded protein is CASSSLGGAQYF. The full variable domain, with the rest looked up from reference TRBV7-3 and TRBJ2-5, is GAGVSQTPSNKVTEKGKYVELRCDPISGHTALYWYRQSLGQGPEFLIYFQGTGAADDSGLPNDRFFAVRPEGSVSTLKIQRTERGDSAVYLCASSSLGGAQYFGPGTRLLVL.

The rearrangement joins TRBV29-1 to TRBJ2-2; unclear D gene. Germline V lookup: CDR1 SQVTM, CDR2 ANQGSEA. The CDR3 loop spans 12 amino acids. Trimming left V 5 bases short and J 3 bases short, with 7 bases between. The CDR3 nucleotides read TGCAGCGTTCAACAGTACACCGGGGAGCTGTTTTTT. Amino acid sequence: CSVQQYTGELFF.

The chain uses TRBV7-3 and TRBJ2-6; D is unresolved. This CDR3 is 13 amino acids long. Germline CDR1 SGHTA, CDR2 FQGTGA. V was trimmed by 5 bases and J by 2 bases, leaving 4 bases between them. The CDR3 sequence is CASSLPGANVLTF. The CDR3 DNA reads as TGTGCCAGCAGCCTTCCTGGGGCCAACGTCCTGACTTTC.

The chain combines TRBV6-5 with TRBJ1-2; D remains ambiguous. Germline V lookup: CDR1 MNHEY, CDR2 SVGAGI. This CDR3 region has 12 residues. V shed 5 bases and J shed 8 bases, with 12 bases lying between them. The CDR3 sequence is CASSRYGEGYTF. In DNA form, the CDR3 reads TGTGCCAGCAGTCGATACGGAGAGGGCTACACCTTC.

This chain joins TRBV11-3 and TRBJ2-5, with a tentative D call TRBD2 (5 bases). V was cut by 1 base and J by 4 bases, with 10 bases left in between. Germline V CDR1 and CDR2: SGHNT, YENEEA. CDR3 length: 14 amino acids. CDR3 amino acids: CASSLGSRGETQYF. CDR3 in DNA: TGTGCCAGCAGCTTAGGGAGCCGGGGAGAGACCCAGTACTTC.

This chain connects TRBV27 to TRBJ2-7; a weak D match, TRBD1 (6 bases). Germline CDR1 and CDR2: MNHEY and SMNVEV (reference sequence). V dropped 7 bases and J dropped 5 bases, with 24 bases sitting between them. The CDR3 extends over 16 amino acids. The CDR3 loop is CASTFARGQGPHEQYF. In DNA form, the CDR3 reads TGTGCCAGCACCTTTGCCCGAGGGCAGGGGCCCCACGAGCAGTACTTC.

As DNA, the CDR3 is TGTGCCAGCAGCCGGGAGGAGACAGGGGGCAACTATGGCTACACCTTC. Translation: CASSREETGGNYGYTF. This rearrangement joins TRBV6-4 to TRBJ1-2; 10 bases match TRBD1. Trimming at V came to 6 bases and at J to 2 bases, leaving 9 bases not matched to a gene. Germline CDR1 and CDR2: MRHNA and SNTAGT. This CDR3 is 16 amino acids long.

The genes are TRBV9 and TRBJ1-5; 7 nucleotides line up with TRBD1. CDR3 length: 14 residues. J was trimmed by 5 bases and V by 4 bases; bases with no gene match: 6. CDR1 is SGDLS, CDR2 YYNGEE, per germline. CDR3 loop: CASSPGRGDQPQHF. CDR3 sequence (DNA): TGTGCCAGCAGCCCAGGCAGGGGGGATCAGCCCCAGCATTTT. Supplemented by reference TRBV9 and TRBJ1-5, the full variable domain reads DSGVTQTPKHLITATGQRVTLRCSPRSGDLSVYWYQQSLDQGLQFLIQYYNGEERAKGNILERFSAQQFPDLHSELNLSSLELGDSALYFCASSPGRGDQPQHFGDGTRLSIL.